The 30 T cell receptor beta chains below were found in one sample sequenced in a study of T cells in Graves' hyperthyroidism and ophthalmopathy (dated by TCRdb to about 2019). The library was built by means of multiplex PCR. The run used an Illumina HiSeq 2000. TCR beta CDR3 regions were amplified from RNA transcripts. The first round of RT-PCR for the TCR CDR3 was performed with the HTBI primer set and the Qiagen OneStep RT-PCR kit. The raw public reads went through TCRdb reprocessing: fastp at Q25, MiXCR clone calling, in-frame beta chains kept. Every entry covers one CDR3 protein and lists the most common genes and DNA from its rows. Present in this sample are about 300,000 distinct CDR3 sequences, 16% of which were seen just once. Roughly 31% of the sample lies in the top ten. What was sequenced was blood. These receptors came from a young man with Graves' hyperthyroidism.

This clonotype was seen at least ten times. The chain recombines TRBV18 with TRBJ2-5; a possible D gene is TRBD1 (5 bases). This CDR3 region has 15 residues. Trimming left V 8 bases short and J 3 bases short, with 19 bases between. CDR1 and CDR2 from the germline V gene are KGHSH and LQKENI. CDR3 protein: CASHTLKGPKETQYF. In DNA, the CDR3 is TGTGCCAGCCATACGCTGAAGGGGCCGAAAGAGACCCAGTACTTC.

This clonotype was counted many times. The chain employs TRBV7-2 and TRBJ2-3; TRBD2 matches at 9 bases. J lost 3 bases, V lost 5 bases, and 12 bases had no gene match. Germline V CDR1 and CDR2: SGHTA, FQGNSA. CDR3 size: 17 residues. CDR3 residues: CASSPLPSGMSTDTQYF. The CDR3, as DNA: TGTGCCAGCAGCCCACTCCCTAGCGGGATGAGTACAGATACGCAGTATTTT.

This clonotype occurred many times. The chain carries TRBV11-2 and TRBJ1-4; D is uncertain. Trimming took 5 bases from V and 5 from J, leaving 9 bases between them. The germline V gene encodes CDR1 SGHAT and CDR2 FQNNGV. CDR3 length equals 13 residues. The CDR3 loop is CASSPRLNEKLFF. CDR3 nucleotides: TGTGCCAGCAGCCCACGACTGAATGAAAAACTGTTTTTT.

This clonotype has at least ten counts. This sequence joins TRBV20-1 and TRBJ2-5; 7 nucleotides agree with TRBD1. This CDR3 has 13 amino acids. The V gene's germline CDR1 is DFQATT and CDR2 SNEGSKA (reference sequence). The J segment lost 4 bases and the V segment lost 0 bases, leaving 2 bases of the junction unmatched. CDR3 sequence (DNA): TGCAGTGCTAGAGATAGGGGGCGAGAGACCCAGTACTTC. Residues: CSARDRGRETQYF.

This clonotype was observed many times. This chain joins TRBV6-1 and TRBJ2-5; D is uncertain. The germline V gene encodes CDR1 MNHNS and CDR2 SASEGT. V was pared by 3 bases and J by 5 bases, with 7 bases between. The length of the CDR3 is 12 residues. The DNA of the CDR3 is TGTGCCAGCAGTGACTTCGATGAGACCCAGTACTTC. Its translation is CASSDFDETQYF.

Ten or more counts support this clonotype. The chain links TRBV18 to TRBJ1-6; TRBD1 might be the D (5 bases). V lost 3 bases, J lost 8 bases, and 11 bases lay in between. The CDR3 is 14 residues long. Germline V gives CDR1 KGHSH, CDR2 LQKENI. The CDR3 sequence is CASSPTEKDSPLHF. CDR3 coding DNA: TGTGCCAGCTCACCGACAGAGAAGGATTCACCCCTCCACTTT.

This clonotype was seen repeatedly, ten times or more. The gene calls are TRBV28 and TRBJ2-1; D not resolved. Deletions cut 3 bases from V and 9 bases from J, with 12 bases between. From germline, CDR1 is MDHEN and CDR2 SYDVKM. The CDR3 consists of 13 residues. CDR3 coding DNA: TGTGCCAGCAGTTTTCCAGTAGGGCCTGAGCAGTTCTTC. Its protein is CASSFPVGPEQFF.

This clonotype was seen ten or more times. The chain links TRBV27 to TRBJ1-2; maybe TRBD1 (5 bases). V was pared by 4 bases and J by 7 bases, with 16 bases between. The CDR3 has 14 amino acids. Germline V lookup: CDR1 MNHEY, CDR2 SMNVEV (reference sequence). The CDR3 coding sequence is TGTGCCAGCAGTTATGGGGACGGAGGGAGTGGCTACACCTTC. Its protein is CASSYGDGGSGYTF.

The rearrangement joins TRBV20-1 to TRBJ2-1, with 10 bases fitting TRBD2. Germline V gene lookup returns CDR1 DFQATT and CDR2 SNEGSKA (reference sequence). There are 15 residues in the CDR3. Trimming took 4 bases from V and 2 from J; bases not matched to a gene: 5. The CDR3 protein is CSANPGTSAYNEQFF. Here the CDR3 DNA reads TGCAGTGCTAACCCCGGGACTAGCGCCTACAATGAGCAGTTCTTC.

With regard to this clonotype: Germline and junction disagree at one end, which may indicate a read error. This sequence joins TRBV5-5 and TRBJ2-1; 8 positions agree with TRBD2. From germline, CDR1 is SGHKS and CDR2 YYEKEE (reference sequence). The CDR3 is 15 residues long. The CDR3 loop is CASSSFAGGNNEQFF. DNA of the CDR3: TGCGCCAGCAGTTCCTTCGCGGGAGGTAACAATGAGCAGTTCTTC.

In this sample, this clonotype turned up a few times. V gene TRBV28 combines with J gene TRBJ1-5; D gene unclear. Per germline, CDR1 MDHEN and CDR2 SYDVKM. This CDR3 region has 13 residues. The ends were cut back, 8 bases at V and 2 bases at J, with 10 bases in the middle. CDR3 sequence (DNA): TGTGCCAGCCACCCCAGAGGCAATCAGCCCCAGCATTTT. This gives the protein CASHPRGNQPQHF.

This clonotype was observed at least ten times. V is TRBV30 and J is TRBJ2-5; no reliable D call. This CDR3 is built from 15 residues. V was trimmed by 4 bases and J by 5 bases, leaving 20 bases between them. Germline assignment: CDR1 GTSNPN and CDR2 SVGIG (reference sequence). The CDR3 loop reads CAWMRPLGRKETQYF. For the CDR3, the DNA is TGTGCCTGGATGCGACCCCTCGGGCGCAAGGAGACCCAGTACTTC.

There are many counts of this clonotype. J is TRBJ2-3 and V is TRBV9, with 9 bases that match TRBD2. The germline CDR1 and CDR2 sequences are SGDLS and YYNGEE. Losses at the gene ends were 2 bases for V and 1 base for J; bases not matched to a gene: 2. This CDR3 spans 15 amino acids. Here the CDR3 reads CASSVLAGRTDTQYF. In DNA, the CDR3 is TGTGCCAGCAGCGTCCTAGCGGGGCGCACAGATACGCAGTATTTT. Full variable domain (outside the CDR3, taken from reference TRBV9 and TRBJ2-3): DSGVTQTPKHLITATGQRVTLRCSPRSGDLSVYWYQQSLDQGLQFLIQYYNGEERAKGNILERFSAQQFPDLHSELNLSSLELGDSALYFCASSVLAGRTDTQYFGPGTRLTVL.

This clonotype was observed once. The V gene is TRBV19, the J gene TRBJ1-1; D not resolved. V was pared by 7 bases and J by 1 base, with 7 bases between. CDR1 is LNHDA and CDR2 is SQIVND in the germline V gene (reference sequence). The CDR3 length is 12 residues. As DNA, the CDR3 is TGTGCCAGTATTTCACAGAACACTGAAGCTTTCTTT. It specifies CASISQNTEAFF.

The sample holds many counts of this clonotype. The chain is built from TRBV3-1 and TRBJ2-5; weak D call: TRBD2 (6 bases). CDR3 length: 13 residues. Deletions cut 3 bases from V and 5 bases from J, with 10 bases between. Germline CDR1 LGHDT, CDR2 YNNKEL (reference sequence). CDR3 residues: CASSQPGRETQYF. The CDR3 DNA is TGTGCCAGCAGCCAGCCAGGGAGGGAGACCCAGTACTTC.

This clonotype occurred a few times. V is TRBV2 and J is TRBJ2-3; TRBD1 matches 7 bases. The V and J ends lost 2 bases and 2 bases, in that order; junction bases with no gene match: 10. Germline V gives CDR1 SNHLY, CDR2 FYNNEI. The CDR3 is 17 amino acids. The CDR3, as DNA: TGTGCCAGCAGTGAACCCGACAGGGAGAGGTTCACAGATACGCAGTATTTT. Translated, it gives CASSEPDRERFTDTQYF.

This clonotype was detected ten times or more. This rearrangement joins TRBV28 to TRBJ2-7, with D unclear. V shed 2 bases and J shed 2 bases, with 10 bases lying between them. The CDR3 consists of 14 residues. CDR1 MDHEN and CDR2 SYDVKM come from the germline V gene. The DNA of the CDR3 is TGTGCCAGCAGTTTACGGGCTGAGGCCTACGAGCAGTACTTC. Protein: CASSLRAEAYEQYF.

This clonotype was counted many times. V and J are TRBV27 and TRBJ1-5; tentatively, D is TRBD1 (5 bases). The germline V and J ends were trimmed by 2 bases and 4 bases, with 9 bases remaining between them. Germline values: CDR1 MNHEY, CDR2 SMNVEV (reference sequence). The CDR3 contains 14 residues. The CDR3 DNA sequence: TGTGCCAGCAGTTTACAGGGTGGAAATCAGCCCCAGCATTTT. Translated: CASSLQGGNQPQHF.

This chain links TRBV18 with TRBJ1-4, with a weak D call TRBD1 (5 bases). Germline CDR1 KGHSH, CDR2 LQKENI. This CDR3 region has 13 residues. Trimming removed 6 bases from V and 12 bases from J, with 17 bases in between. The CDR3 reads CASSIGVAEQLFF. In DNA form, the CDR3 reads TGTGCCAGCTCTATAGGGGTGGCGGAACAACTGTTTTTT.

CDR3 nucleotide sequence: TGTGCCAGCAGCTACCTCTCTGGGACTGGTAATGAAAAACTGTTTTTT. The encoded protein is CASSYLSGTGNEKLFF. This chain uses TRBV7-9 with TRBJ1-4, with a weak D call TRBD1 (5 bases). CDR3 length: 16 amino acids. V shed 4 bases and J shed 4 bases, with 16 bases lying between them. From germline, CDR1 is SEHNR and CDR2 FQNEAQ (reference sequence).

This chain joins TRBV7-8 and TRBJ1-3; no definite D call. The germline V gene encodes CDR1 SGHVS and CDR2 FQNEAQ. This CDR3 is built from 16 residues. Deletions cut 0 bases from V and 1 base from J, with 10 bases between. The CDR3 spells CASSLAFGDSGNTIYF. DNA of the CDR3: TGTGCCAGCAGCTTAGCGTTCGGGGATTCTGGAAACACCATATATTTT.

This clonotype came up many times. This sequence joins TRBV5-6 and TRBJ2-7, with 10 bases identical to TRBD1. V was clipped by 5 bases and J by 4 bases; unmatched bases: 9. The CDR3 is made up of 15 amino acids. Germline V gene data show CDR1 as SGHDT and CDR2 as YYEEEE. For the CDR3, the DNA is TGTGCCAGCAGAGCCCGGACAGGGGGTTTATACGAGCAGTACTTC. This encodes CASRARTGGLYEQYF.

For this clonotype: One base away lies a much larger clone, so this may be a sequencing read error. The CDR3 sequence is CVSSLADRELFF. Here the CDR3 DNA reads TGTGTCAGCAGCTTAGCCGACCGGGAGCTGTTTTTT. This sequence joins TRBV11-2 and TRBJ2-2; D ambiguous. The CDR3 is 12 residues long. Germline CDR1 SGHAT, CDR2 FQNNGV.

This clonotype was observed many times. The CDR3 here is CASSRLAGGYEQYF. In DNA form, the CDR3 reads TGTGCCAGCAGTCGTCTAGCGGGAGGCTACGAGCAGTACTTC. The gene calls are TRBV28 and TRBJ2-7, with 11 bases matching TRBD2. The CDR3 is made up of 14 amino acids. Germline V gives CDR1 MDHEN, CDR2 SYDVKM. J gave up 3 bases and V 5 bases, and 3 bases lay outside the gene matches. The variable domain in full, completed from reference TRBV28 and TRBJ2-7, reads DVKVTQSSRYLVKRTGEKVFLECVQDMDHENMFWYRQDPGLGLRLIYFSYDVKMKEKGDIPEGYSVSREKKERFSLILESASTNQTSMYLCASSRLAGGYEQYFGPGTRLTVT.

This clonotype has a count of ten or more. The genes are TRBV20-1 and TRBJ2-5, with 14 bases matching TRBD2. CDR1 and CDR2 (germline): DFQATT, SNEGSKA (reference sequence). J gave up 4 bases and V 6 bases, and 4 bases lay outside the gene matches. The CDR3 is 14 amino acids. CDR3 DNA sequence: TGCAGTGCAAGCGGACTAGCGGGAGGAGAGACCCAGTACTTC. It encodes CSASGLAGGETQYF.

Written as DNA, the CDR3 is TGCAGTGCTATTCGAGAGGGGAACACCGGGGAGCTGTTTTTT. Protein sequence: CSAIREGNTGELFF. The J gene is TRBJ2-2, the V gene TRBV20-1, with D maybe TRBD2 (5 bases). Trimming stripped 4 bases from V and 1 base from J, with 10 bases between. The CDR3 is made up of 14 amino acids. Germline V gene data show CDR1 as DFQATT and CDR2 as SNEGSKA (reference sequence).

The chain uses TRBV10-3 and TRBJ2-1; the match to TRBD2 covers 9 bases. The CDR3 runs to 16 residues. Germline V CDR1 and CDR2: ENHRY, SYGVKD. Trimming cost V 4 bases and J 9 bases; bases outside gene matches: 13. The CDR3 loop reads CAISVGFGGRDGEQFF. The CDR3, as DNA: TGTGCCATCAGTGTAGGGTTCGGCGGGAGGGACGGTGAGCAGTTCTTC.

The sample holds a few counts of this clonotype. The V and J genes are TRBV7-6 and TRBJ2-3; the match to TRBD2 covers 12 bases. CDR3 size: 15 residues. CDR1 SGHVS and CDR2 FNYEAQ come from the germline V gene. J was trimmed by 4 bases and V by 4 bases; bases with no gene match: 3. CDR3 DNA sequence: TGTGCCAGCAGCTCTAGCGGGAGGGCCTCAGATACGCAGTATTTT. Amino acids: CASSSSGRASDTQYF.

The V call is TRBV28, the J call TRBJ1-2; 7 positions agree with TRBD1. Trimming took 8 bases from V and 4 from J; bases not matched to a gene: 13. CDR1 is MDHEN, CDR2 SYDVKM, per germline. The CDR3 totals 15 residues. This chain's CDR3 is CASFRRRDSLYGYTF. The CDR3 coding sequence is TGTGCCAGCTTCCGAAGGCGGGACAGCCTCTATGGCTACACCTTC.

The J gene is TRBJ1-4, the V gene TRBV19; D unresolved. Between the trimmed V and J ends, which lost 5 bases and 7 bases, there was a span of 14 bases. CDR3 length: 14 residues. Looked up from germline, CDR1 is LNHDA and CDR2 is SQIVND (reference sequence). As DNA, the CDR3 is TGTGCCAGTAGTCCGGGGTTTTCTCCTGAAAAACTGTTTTTT. Its translation: CASSPGFSPEKLFF.